The 13 T cell receptor beta chains listed next were all sequenced from one sample in a study of T cell responses to AZD1222 COVID-19 vaccine. Repertoires were generated with immunoSEQ multiplex PCR, while TCRdb's copy carries only in-frame clones and drops some. The repertoire consists of 55,000 to 65,000 clones, with approximately 85% occurring once and the leading ten covering roughly 19%. The sample here was peripheral blood, taken on day 0 of AZD1222 vaccination. The receptors were sampled from an adult in good health.

This rearrangement joins TRBV19 to TRBJ2-3; 7 bases are a match to TRBD2. CDR1 and CDR2 from the germline V gene are LNHDA and SQIVND (reference sequence). After removal of 3 bases from V and 4 bases from J, the junction contained 10 bases not matched to a gene. This CDR3 region has 16 residues. CDR3 DNA sequence: TGTGCCAGTAGTATGGCTGGACTAGTTAGCGCAGATACGCAGTATTTT. Translation: CASSMAGLVSADTQYF.

V usage is TRBV28 and J usage is TRBJ2-1, with no clear D. The CDR3 spans 12 residues. Germline-derived CDR1 and CDR2 are MDHEN and SYDVKM. V was pared by 6 bases and J by 8 bases, with 11 bases between. In nucleotides, the CDR3 is TGTGCCAGCAGCCAGCTTGGAGATGAGCAGTTCTTC. It encodes CASSQLGDEQFF.

The genes are TRBV12-3 or TRBV12-4 and TRBJ2-1; 7 bases map to TRBD2. J was trimmed by 5 bases and V by 8 bases; bases with no gene match: 3. The CDR3 has 12 residues. CDR3 in DNA: TGTGCCAGCCGTGGGGGGGACAATGAGCAGTTCTTC. The encoded protein is CASRGGDNEQFF.

In nucleotides, the CDR3 is TGTGCCCTGAGCCGTCTTGGGGTTAGCGGGGGGAACTCTGGGGCCAACGTCCTGACTTTC. It translates to CALSRLGVSGGNSGANVLTF. The rearrangement joins TRBV2 to TRBJ2-6, with 10 positions matching TRBD2. The length of the CDR3 is 20 residues. Germline V gene data show CDR1 as SNHLY and CDR2 as FYNNEI. V lost 11 bases and J lost 0; bases outside the gene matches: 19.

This rearrangement joins TRBV29-1 to TRBJ1-5; D is undetermined. Germline V lookup: CDR1 SQVTM, CDR2 ANQGSEA. V shed 6 bases and J shed 3 bases, with 9 bases lying between them. This CDR3 region has 12 residues. The CDR3 loop reads CSVESDNQPQHF. The CDR3 DNA follows: TGCAGCGTGGAATCTGACAATCAGCCCCAGCATTTT.

The chain recombines TRBV19 with TRBJ2-1; D remains unclear. Germline V CDR1 and CDR2: LNHDA, SQIVND (reference sequence). V lost 5 bases to trimming and J lost 5 bases, with 13 bases between them. CDR3 length: 14 amino acids. CDR3 in DNA: TGTGCCAGTAGTCCCTCTTGGGCGAACAATGAGCAGTTCTTC. Its protein product is CASSPSWANNEQFF.

This rearrangement joins TRBV27 to TRBJ2-3; 7 bases fit TRBD1. The CDR3 has 14 amino acids. CDR1 is MNHEY and CDR2 is SMNVEV in the germline V gene (reference sequence). V was pared by 5 bases and J by 4 bases, with 6 bases of the junction left unmatched. Here the CDR3 reads CASSPRQGPDTQYF. Written as DNA, the CDR3 is TGTGCCAGCAGTCCGCGACAGGGCCCAGATACGCAGTATTTT.

This sequence joins TRBV5-1 and TRBJ2-5; 7 nucleotides align to TRBD2. There are 15 residues in the CDR3. Germline CDR1 and CDR2: SGHRS and YFSETQ. The V and J ends lost 4 bases and 5 bases, in that order; junction bases with no gene match: 11. The CDR3 here is CASSPGLLLQETQYF. The CDR3 DNA follows: TGCGCCAGCAGCCCGGGACTACTACTTCAGGAGACCCAGTACTTC.

The J gene is TRBJ1-2, the V gene TRBV18, with 8 nucleotides matching TRBD1. Trimming removed 2 bases from V and 6 bases from J; junction bases left unmatched: 5. CDR1 and CDR2 (germline): KGHSH, LQKENI. The CDR3 has 14 residues. In nucleotides, the CDR3 is TGTGCCAGCTCACCATCCGGGACAGGTGATGGCTACACCTTC. Amino acid sequence: CASSPSGTGDGYTF.

V is TRBV5-5 and J is TRBJ2-5; TRBD2 matches 10 bases. CDR3 length: 15 residues. J lost 4 bases, V lost 6 bases, and 9 bases had no gene match. Germline V gene lookup returns CDR1 SGHKS and CDR2 YYEKEE (reference sequence). CDR3 in DNA: TGTGCCAGCACCAAAGAGCGGGGGGGCCGAGAGACCCAGTACTTC. Its protein product is CASTKERGGRETQYF.

This chain joins TRBV11-2 and TRBJ1-5; the D gene is possibly TRBD1 (6 bases). Trimming took 0 bases from V and 6 from J, leaving 12 bases between them. The CDR3 contains 15 residues. Germline-derived CDR1 and CDR2 are SGHAT and FQNNGV. The CDR3 reads CASSLDPQGGQPQHF. Here the CDR3 DNA reads TGTGCCAGCAGCTTAGACCCACAGGGAGGTCAGCCCCAGCATTTT.

The V gene is TRBV2, the J gene TRBJ2-7; no clear D gene. The CDR3 runs to 12 residues. Trimming removed 6 bases from V and 0 bases from J, with 6 bases in between. CDR1 and CDR2 from the germline V gene are SNHLY and FYNNEI. CDR3 sequence reads: CASSVSSYEQYF. The CDR3 DNA sequence: TGTGCCAGCAGCGTAAGCTCCTACGAGCAGTACTTC.

The chain combines TRBV7-6 with TRBJ2-1, with 7 bases that match TRBD2. The CDR3 is made up of 15 amino acids. Germline CDR1 is SGHVS and CDR2 is FNYEAQ. Trimming removed 5 bases from V and 9 bases from J; junction bases left unmatched: 13. The CDR3 reads CASSLKSSGLSEQFF. The DNA of the CDR3 is TGTGCCAGCAGCCTAAAGTCTAGCGGTCTAAGTGAGCAGTTCTTC.